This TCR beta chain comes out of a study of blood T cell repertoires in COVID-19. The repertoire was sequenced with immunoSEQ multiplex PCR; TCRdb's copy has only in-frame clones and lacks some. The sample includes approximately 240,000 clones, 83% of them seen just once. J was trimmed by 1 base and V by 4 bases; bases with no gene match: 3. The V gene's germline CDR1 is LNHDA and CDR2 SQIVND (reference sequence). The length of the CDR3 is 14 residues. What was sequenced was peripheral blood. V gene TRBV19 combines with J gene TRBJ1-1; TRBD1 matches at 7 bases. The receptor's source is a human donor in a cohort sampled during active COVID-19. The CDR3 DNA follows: TGTGCCAGTAGTACTTACAGGGGGAACACTGAAGCTTTCTTT. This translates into CASSTYRGNTEAFF. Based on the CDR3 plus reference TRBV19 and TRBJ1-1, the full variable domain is DGGITQSPKYLFRKEGQNVTLSCEQNLNHDAMYWYRQDPGQGLRLIYYSQIVNDFQKGDIAEGYSVSREKKESFPLTVTSAQKNPTAFYLCASSTYRGNTEAFFGQGTRLTVV.